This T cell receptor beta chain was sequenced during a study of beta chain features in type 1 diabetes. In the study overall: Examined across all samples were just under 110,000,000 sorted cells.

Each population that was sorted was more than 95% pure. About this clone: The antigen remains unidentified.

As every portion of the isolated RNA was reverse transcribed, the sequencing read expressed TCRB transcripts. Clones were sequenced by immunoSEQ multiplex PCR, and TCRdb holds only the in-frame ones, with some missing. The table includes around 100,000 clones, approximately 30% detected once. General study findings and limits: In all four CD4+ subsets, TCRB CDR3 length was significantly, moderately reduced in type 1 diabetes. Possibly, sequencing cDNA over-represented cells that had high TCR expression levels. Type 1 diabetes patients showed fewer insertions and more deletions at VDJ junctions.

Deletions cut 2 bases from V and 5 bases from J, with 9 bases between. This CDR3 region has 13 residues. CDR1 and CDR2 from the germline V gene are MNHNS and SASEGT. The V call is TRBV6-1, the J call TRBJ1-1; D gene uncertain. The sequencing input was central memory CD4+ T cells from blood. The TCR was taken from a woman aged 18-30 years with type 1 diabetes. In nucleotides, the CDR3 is TGTGCCAGCAGTGAATCTCGTGAGACTGAAGCTTTCTTT. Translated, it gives CASSESRETEAFF.